This TCR beta chain was identified in a study of blood T cell repertoires in COVID-19. The CDR3 contains 15 residues. J lost 4 bases, V lost 1 base, and 2 bases had no gene match. CDR1 is MDHEN, CDR2 SYDVKM, per germline. TCRdb keeps only in-frame clones here, not all; method: immunoSEQ multiplex PCR. The sample carries approximately 210,000 clones, roughly 80% recorded once. V gene TRBV28 combines with J gene TRBJ1-1, with 11 nucleotides matching TRBD1. The sequencing input was peripheral blood. The receptor was derived from a woman aged 35 to 49 with active or convalescent COVID-19. CDR3 nucleotides: TGTGCCAGCAGTTTATCCGGGACAGGGGGCACTGAAGCTTTCTTT. This sequence encodes CASSLSGTGGTEAFF.